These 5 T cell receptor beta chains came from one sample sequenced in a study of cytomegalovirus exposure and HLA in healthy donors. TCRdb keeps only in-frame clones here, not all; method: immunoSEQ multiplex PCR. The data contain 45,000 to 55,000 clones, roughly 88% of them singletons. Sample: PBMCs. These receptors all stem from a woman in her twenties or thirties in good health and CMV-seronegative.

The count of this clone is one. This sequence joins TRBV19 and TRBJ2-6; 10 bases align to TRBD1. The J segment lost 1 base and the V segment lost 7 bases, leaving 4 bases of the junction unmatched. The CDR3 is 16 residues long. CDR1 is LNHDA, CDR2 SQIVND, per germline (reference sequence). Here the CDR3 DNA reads TGTGCCAGTATTGACAGGGGGCTTTCTGGGGCCAACGTCCTGACTTTC. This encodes CASIDRGLSGANVLTF.

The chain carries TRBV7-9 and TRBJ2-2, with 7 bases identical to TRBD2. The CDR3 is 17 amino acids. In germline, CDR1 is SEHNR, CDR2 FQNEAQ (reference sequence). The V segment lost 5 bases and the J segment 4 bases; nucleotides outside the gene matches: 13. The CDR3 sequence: CASSPNRQTGGTGELFF. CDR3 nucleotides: TGTGCCAGCAGCCCTAATCGTCAGACGGGGGGCACCGGGGAGCTGTTTTTT.

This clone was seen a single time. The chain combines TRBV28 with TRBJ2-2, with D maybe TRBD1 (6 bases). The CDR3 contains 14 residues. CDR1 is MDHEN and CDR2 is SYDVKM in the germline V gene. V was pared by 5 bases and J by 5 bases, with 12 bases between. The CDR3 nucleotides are TGTGCCAGCAGTAGCAGACAGGAGACCGGGGAGCTGTTTTTT. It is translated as CASSSRQETGELFF.

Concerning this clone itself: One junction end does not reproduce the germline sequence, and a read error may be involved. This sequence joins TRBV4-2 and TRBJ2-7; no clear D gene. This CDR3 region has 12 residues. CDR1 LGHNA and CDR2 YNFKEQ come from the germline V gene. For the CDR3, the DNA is TGTGCCACCAGCCAGGCAGATGGCGAGCAGTACTTC. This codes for CATSQADGEQYF.

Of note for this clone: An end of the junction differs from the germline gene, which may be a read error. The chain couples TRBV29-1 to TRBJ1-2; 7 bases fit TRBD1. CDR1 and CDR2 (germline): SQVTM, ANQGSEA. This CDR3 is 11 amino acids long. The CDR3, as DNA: TGCAGCGCCCTTTCCCGGGACAGATTTTACTTC. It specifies CSALSRDRFYF.